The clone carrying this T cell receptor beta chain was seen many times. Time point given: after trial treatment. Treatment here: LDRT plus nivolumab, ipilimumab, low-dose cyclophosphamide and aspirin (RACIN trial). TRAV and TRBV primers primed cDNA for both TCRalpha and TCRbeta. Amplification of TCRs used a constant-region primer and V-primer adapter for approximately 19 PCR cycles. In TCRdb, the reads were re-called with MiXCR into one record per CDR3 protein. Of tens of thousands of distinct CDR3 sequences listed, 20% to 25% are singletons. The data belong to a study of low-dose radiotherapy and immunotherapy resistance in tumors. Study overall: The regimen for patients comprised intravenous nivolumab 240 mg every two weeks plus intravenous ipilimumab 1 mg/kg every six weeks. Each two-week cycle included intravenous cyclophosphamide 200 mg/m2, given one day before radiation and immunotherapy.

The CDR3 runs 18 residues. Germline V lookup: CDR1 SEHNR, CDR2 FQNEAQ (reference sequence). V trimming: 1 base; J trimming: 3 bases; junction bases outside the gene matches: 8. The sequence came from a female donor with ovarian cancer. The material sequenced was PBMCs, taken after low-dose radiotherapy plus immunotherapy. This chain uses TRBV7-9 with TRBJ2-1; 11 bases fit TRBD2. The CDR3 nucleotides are TGTGCCAGCAGCTTAGTAGGCCCTCTAGCGGGAGGCTACAATGAGCAGTTCTTC. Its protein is CASSLVGPLAGGYNEQFF.